This T cell receptor beta chain emerged from a study of cytomegalovirus exposure and HLA in healthy donors (dated by TCRdb to about 2017). At the level of the whole study: In an earlier analysis of approximately 640 of the donors, less than 350 Gb of sequence data and some 100 million unique TCR beta sequences from about 179 million T cells were reported. All discovery cohort repertoires had been generated using a single sequencing platform. An early release covering over 500 HLA-typed donors comprised roughly 300 gigabases of sequencing data and approximately 80 million unique TCR sequences. Roughly 5 DR-DQ haplotypes were handled as single units for association and clustering because linkage in the cohort was strong. Both class I and class II loci were covered by HLA typing, at four-digit resolution. The later analysis used no new phenotypic data to find candidate immune exposures, relying instead on TCR beta sequences and their occurrence across donors. The study used immunosequencing to profile the T cell repertoires of several hundred subjects and linked those repertoires to cytomegalovirus serostatus. The aim of the study was to test whether cataloging public T cell receptors could identify signatures of past pathogen exposure. In a later genetic analysis, genome-wide SNP genotypes for about 55% of the roughly 700 donors were used, and that subset was treated as a discovery cohort. Along with the approximately 600-subject first cohort, a separate validation cohort of over a hundred different subjects was used. On average, roughly 240,000 unique TCR beta nucleotide sequences were sequenced per donor among more than 350 genotyped donors of the cohort, with 15% to 20% of those sequences being non-productive. A later analysis re-examined previously published TCR beta repertoires from 500 to 700 donors and added high-resolution HLA genotyping to investigate patterns of TCR occurrence. Donor age, sex, ethnicity and CMV serostatus were compiled alongside the repertoire data. High-throughput TCR immunosequencing, statistical association of individual TCRs with disease status, and machine learning were combined to predict cytomegalovirus infection status. Of the 300 to 450 genotyped donors, less than 90% were placed in the genetic ancestry cluster associated with self-reported Caucasian donors. Typing coverage varied by locus: roughly 629-630 donors for A, B, C, DRB1 and DQB1; more than 500 for DQA1; around 570 for DPA1; roughly 450 for DPB1. An earlier analysis of 500 to 750 of the donors applied high-throughput TCR beta sequencing to assess whether each TCR beta V gene segment acted as functional or pseudogenic.

Between the V and J ends, shortened by 1 base and 2 bases respectively, the junction contains 12 bases. The CDR3 starts with the cysteine, ends with the phenylalanine, and has 15 residues. Kept here is only the CDR3 DNA, which spans 45 bases and is read in frame from base 1. The germline V gene supplies CDR1 MNHEY and CDR2 SVGAGI. The method was the immunoSEQ multiplex PCR assay. A mixture of 60 forward primers for TCR Vbeta segments and 13 reverse primers for TCR Jbeta segments was used in the multiplex PCR. Amplification of the CDR3 region of rearranged TCR beta genes was performed with a multiplex PCR assay on genomic DNA. The Illumina HiSeq System was used to sequence the amplified TCR beta libraries as 87-base-pair reads. In the paper's pipeline: A later analysis tallied roughly 76 million unique TCR beta chains across the 666 repertoires, and about 12 million of those chains were shared by two or more donors. To remove PCR and sequencing errors, raw reads were error-corrected and collapsed into unique sequences using a nearest-neighbor algorithm that merged closely related sequences. CDR3 sequences were aligned to IMGT reference sequences to assign V, D and J gene segments. For a sequence to be retained, a match of at least six nucleotides to both a V gene segment and a J gene segment was required. Rearrangements were called productive when the CDR3 lacked stop codons and stayed in frame with V and J; all others were non-productive. Following IMGT convention, CDR3 was defined as the stretch from the second conserved V-encoded cysteine to the conserved J-encoded phenylalanine. The earlier analysis of 587 of the donors excluded sequences that lacked an unambiguous match to a single V gene segment. In an earlier analysis of 587 of the donors, V segments were called functional above 56.7% productive rearrangements and were called segregating when the between-donor standard deviation exceeded 5%. A statistical classification framework was built for diagnosing cytomegalovirus status from the catalog of TCR beta chain sequences. In a later analysis, V and J genes were assigned by comparing TCR nucleotide sequences against IMGT/GENE-DB human TR gene sequences. A later analysis assigned CDR3 sequences and most-parsimonious VDJ recombination scenarios with the TCRdist pipeline. In a later analysis, every TCR beta chain was defined by the combination of its CDR3 amino acid sequence and its V-gene family, and reads without a unique V-gene family were dropped. To address suspected cross-contamination and a sequencing artifact, a later analysis removed 550 to 750 highly shared, low-generation-probability nucleotide sequences. A later analysis calculated a clonal expansion index for each public chain from normalized within-repertoire ranks of inferred template counts. In a later analysis, generation probabilities were computed using a VDJ recombination model fitted to out-of-frame rearrangements, and the results were checked against IGoR. In a later analysis, hypergeometric tests were used to score TCR-TCR, TCR-HLA and TCR-CMV co-occurrence, with a repertoire-size bias correction applied to TCR pairs. False discovery rates were estimated in a later analysis by permuting HLA or CMV assignments 20 times. A later analysis grouped co-occurring TCRs with DBSCAN, adding TCRdist sequence similarity when clustering within HLA-allele-positive subsets. Repertoires with fewer than 30,000 or more than 120,000 public chains, plus five repertoires with anomalous nucleotide sharing, were excluded from co-occurrence clustering. Not all clones reach the TCRdb copy of this immuneACCESS table, which keeps in-frame sequences only. Checked studies attribute under half of the gap to unresolved V genes and leave the rest unexplained. V and J calls and clone size are copied from that table; D and trimming were computed from the DNA. A total of about 150,000 clones appear in this sample, roughly 82% of them only once. The ten largest clones add up to about 5% of the sample.

The cohort was made up of 500 to 850 healthy bone marrow donors. At the time of sampling, all cohort members were nominally healthy, though unrecorded immune exposures were likely present. The donor was CMV seropositive and belonged to the group of some 290 seropositive cohort members. Each donor provided a peripheral blood sample, and peripheral blood mononuclear cells were used for TCR beta sequencing. The Qiagen DNeasy Blood Extraction Kit was used to extract genomic DNA from the blood cell samples. The research as a whole found: A total of 150 to 200 TCR beta chains were listed by the study as associated with cytomegalovirus. Some IMGT-functional V segments, including TRBV6-2 and TRBV6-3, could not be told apart with the 87-base-pair reads, so those segments were excluded. A later analysis reported that several top co-occurrence clusters appeared linked to parvovirus B19, influenza, CMV and Epstein-Barr virus. Most CMV-associated TCR beta chains appeared to be HLA-restricted in a later analysis, and the HLA associations seemed to be driven largely by CMV exposure. Strong co-occurrence of HLA alleles, especially DR and DQ, made assigning TCR associations to individual alleles difficult. In vitro tests confirmed that a few of the cytomegalovirus-associated TCR beta chains recognize cytomegalovirus antigens. A later analysis associated about 17,000 TCR beta sequences with specific HLA alleles at a false discovery rate of 0.05. In a later genetic analysis, a missense DCLRE1C variant was associated with V-gene and J-gene trimming of TCR beta chains, and the association was replicated in an independent cohort. HLA typing was unavailable for some donors at each locus, so association tests used only the typed subset. Because counts were too low, 15 to 20 rarely observed V segments, including chromosome 9 orphons, were left out of the earlier analysis of several hundred of the donors. Most TCR sequences were seen in very few donors, while some public TCRs were found in many individuals. For the cohort, immune exposure information was limited to CMV serostatus. A group of highly shared sequence variants was considered likely to be a technical artifact of the sequencing pipeline. Sequencing depth was assumed to be roughly uniform across donors in the presence/absence analyses, though that assumption may not hold. Broadly in line with IMGT annotations, most TCR beta V segments showed up in productive rearrangements about 87% or about 30% of the time in an earlier analysis of some 590 of the donors. Correlated functional status among segregating V segments might be attributable to linkage disequilibrium, but an unknown experimental factor could not be ruled out. According to a later analysis, TCR association rates differed among HLA loci, with DRB1 alleles showing the most associated TCRs and HLA-C alleles showing the fewest. According to a later genetic analysis, donors in an Asian-associated ancestry cluster had fewer N-insertions in productive TCRs than the approximately 670-donor mean. In a later analysis, HLA-associated TCR beta chains showed more clonal expansion and lower generation probabilities than non-associated chains that were equally common. It was suggested by the authors that the approach could potentially be generalized to other disease states and immunological phenotypes. A further reported finding was that TCR beta sequences accurately predicted the HLA-A and HLA-B alleles for most subjects in the first cohort. This cohort had only TCR beta chains sequenced, and the lack of alpha or paired-chain data limited which features could be detected. The classifier was reported to diagnose cytomegalovirus status with high specificity and sensitivity in both the original cohort and the validation cohort.

As concerns this clone: Its antigen specificity is not known. No base quality values were provided; no much bigger clone lies one nucleotide off.

The clonotype originates from a man aged 30 to 39 in good health and CMV-seropositive. The source material was PBMCs. The rearranged chain carries TRBV6-5 and TRBJ2-7; TRBD1 could be the D gene, as 5 bases match. CDR3 region: CASSYWRQRAYEQYF. At the DNA level, the sequence is TGTGCCAGCAGTTACTGGAGACAGAGAGCCTACGAGCAGTACTTC.